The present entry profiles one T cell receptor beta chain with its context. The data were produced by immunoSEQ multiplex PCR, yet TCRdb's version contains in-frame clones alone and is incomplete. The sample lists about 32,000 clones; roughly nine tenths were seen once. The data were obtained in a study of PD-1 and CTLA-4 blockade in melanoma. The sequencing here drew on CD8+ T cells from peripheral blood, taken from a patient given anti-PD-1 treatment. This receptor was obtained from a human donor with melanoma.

The chain's CDR3 is CASSARGGASNYGYTF. The CDR3 nucleotides are TGTGCCAGCAGCGCCCGGGGAGGGGCCTCTAACTATGGCTACACCTTC. The V gene is TRBV9, the J gene TRBJ1-2; a possible D gene is TRBD1 (5 bases). The CDR3 contains 16 residues. Germline V gene lookup returns CDR1 SGDLS and CDR2 YYNGEE. Trimming removed 3 bases at V and 0 bases at J, with 15 bases between.